The sequence of this T cell receptor (beta chain) was determined in a study of response to subunit inactivated influenza vaccine. This clonotype was detected only a few times. TCRdb re-called the RT-PCR reads through MiXCR, storing one row per CDR3 protein. Among some 520,000 distinct CDR3 sequences listed, 15% to 20% were seen once. The sequencing here drew on CD4+ T cells sorted from PBMCs, taken roughly 24 months after vaccination. The source of this sequence is a man aged 50 to 69 who received an inactivated influenza vaccine.

CDR3 sequence: CASSYGTGSYNSPLHF. The CDR3 nucleotides read TGTGCCAGCAGCTACGGGACAGGGTCCTATAATTCACCCCTCCACTTT. This chain joins TRBV11-1 and TRBJ1-6; 9 nucleotides align to TRBD1. The germline CDR1 and CDR2 sequences are SGHAT and FQDESV (reference sequence). V gave up 4 bases and J gave up 1 base; unmatched junction bases: 2. The CDR3 length is 16 residues.